Shown below are 25 T cell receptor beta chains from a single sample sequenced in a study of shared clonotypes between healthy human individuals (dated by TCRdb to about 2020). Library creation used the immunoSEQ multiplex PCR assay. This immuneACCESS table, as held by TCRdb, lists in-frame sequences with V and J called but not all clones. Of the missing ones, under half trace to an unresolved V gene in checked studies; the others have no known cause. The sample yields roughly 700,000 clones; around 74% were counted once. The ten biggest clones cover approximately 1.7% of the sample. Sequencing was done on a sample of memory CD4+ T cells sorted from blood. What this sample's cell subset or site label stands for: CD45RA-negative fraction. These receptors were collected from a woman aged 25 to 45 in good health.

This CDR3 reads CSVTDAKSGGRGNGYTF. CDR3 in DNA: TGCAGCGTTACCGACGCTAAGTCAGGGGGGCGCGGTAATGGCTACACCTTC. The chain carries TRBV29-1 and TRBJ1-2; 7 positions match TRBD1. From germline, CDR1 is SQVTM and CDR2 ANQGSEA. J lost 6 bases, V lost 5 bases, and 21 bases had no gene match. The CDR3 covers 17 residues.

About this clone itself: Other DNA sequences of this sample code for an identical CDR3. The J gene is TRBJ2-5, the V gene TRBV18, with 8 positions matching TRBD2. With V trimmed by 6 bases and J by 3 bases, 3 bases remained unmatched. The V gene's germline CDR1 is KGHSH and CDR2 LQKENI. CDR3 length equals 13 residues. The DNA of the CDR3 is TGTGCCAGCTCGTCGGGAGGGGAAGAGACCCAGTACTTC. Protein sequence: CASSSGGEETQYF.

This sequence joins TRBV28 and TRBJ1-3; D is unresolved. CDR1 is MDHEN, CDR2 SYDVKM, per germline. This CDR3 is 15 amino acids long. V gave up 5 bases and J gave up 5 bases, with 16 bases separating them. The CDR3 spells CASSASPRGRNTIYF. The CDR3 DNA reads as TGTGCCAGCAGTGCATCTCCGCGGGGTAGAAACACCATATATTTT.

The V call is TRBV10-3, the J call TRBJ2-7, with D tentatively TRBD2 (5 bases). The V end lost 6 bases, the J end lost 5 bases, and 14 bases lay between the germline ends. The CDR3 length is 13 residues. Germline-derived CDR1 and CDR2 are ENHRY and SYGVKD. The CDR3 bases are TGTGCCATCAGATCCTCTTCGGAGGACGAGCAGTACTTC. Translated, it gives CAIRSSSEDEQYF.

This chain links TRBV7-8 with TRBJ2-1, with TRBD2 identical over 11 bases. The CDR3 length is 16 residues. V gave up 5 bases and J gave up 9 bases; unmatched junction bases: 12. Germline V gene data show CDR1 as SGHVS and CDR2 as FQNEAQ. The CDR3 protein is CASSPRLLAGEGEQFF. The CDR3 DNA reads TGTGCCAGCAGCCCCAGGCTACTAGCGGGAGAGGGTGAGCAGTTCTTC.

Regarding this clone: Other DNA sequences in this specimen translate into the identical CDR3. V gene TRBV2 combines with J gene TRBJ2-7; TRBD2 matches at 11 bases. Germline-derived CDR1 and CDR2 are SNHLY and FYNNEI. The CDR3 totals 13 residues. V lost 6 bases, J lost 4 bases, and 2 bases stayed unmatched. CDR3: CASRTSGNYEQYF. The CDR3 nucleotides are TGTGCCAGCAGGACTAGCGGGAATTACGAGCAGTACTTC. The whole variable domain, filled in from reference TRBV2 and TRBJ2-7, reads EPEVTQTPSHQVTQMGQEVILRCVPISNHLYFYWYRQILGQKVEFLVSFYNNEISEKSEIFDDQFSVERPDGSNFTLKIRSTKLEDSAMYFCASRTSGNYEQYFGPGTRLTVT.

V usage is TRBV5-1 and J usage is TRBJ2-1, with D possibly TRBD1 on 6 matching bases. In germline, CDR1 is SGHRS, CDR2 YFSETQ. This CDR3 spans 14 amino acids. Trimming took off 5 bases at V and 2 bases at J, with 11 bases between the two ends. The CDR3 nucleotides read TGCGCCAGCAGATCTGACAGGACCTACAATGAGCAGTTCTTC. Residues: CASRSDRTYNEQFF.

In DNA form, the CDR3 reads TGTGCCAGCGGGGGCAGGGGCCAACATCAGCCCCAGCATTTT. It codes for CASGGRGQHQPQHF. This chain connects TRBV25-1 to TRBJ1-5, with a possible D match to TRBD1 (6 bases). Germline V gene data show CDR1 as MGHDK and CDR2 as SYGVNS. The CDR3 contains 14 residues. V was shortened by 8 bases and J by 5 bases, with 16 bases between the two germline ends. Based on the CDR3 plus reference TRBV25-1 and TRBJ1-5, the full variable domain is EADIYQTPRYLVIGTGKKITLECSQTMGHDKMYWYQQDPGMELHLIHYSYGVNSTEKGDLSSESTVSRIRTEHFPLTLESARPSHTSQYLCASGGRGQHQPQHFGDGTRLSIL.

The rearrangement joins TRBV5-5 to TRBJ2-5; weak D call: TRBD2 (5 bases). The CDR3 spans 14 residues. The V gene's germline CDR1 is SGHKS and CDR2 YYEKEE (reference sequence). The V and J ends lost 4 bases and 5 bases respectively, with 15 bases between them. CDR3 in DNA: TGTGCCAGCAGCACACGAGGACCGGGGGAGACCCAGTACTTC. Encoded protein: CASSTRGPGETQYF.

The chain carries TRBV19 and TRBJ1-5; tentative D call: TRBD1 (6 bases). V was shortened by 6 bases and J by 5 bases, with 17 bases between the two germline ends. The CDR3 runs to 15 residues. CDR1 is LNHDA and CDR2 is SQIVND in the germline V gene (reference sequence). The DNA for the CDR3 is TGTGCCAGTAGCCCGGGACACCATGGATATCAGCCCCAGCATTTT. Its translation is CASSPGHHGYQPQHF.

The chain couples TRBV7-2 to TRBJ2-2, with no clear D. This CDR3 region has 14 residues. Trimming left V 7 bases short and J 4 bases short, with 13 bases between. Germline-derived CDR1 and CDR2 are SGHTA and FQGNSA. The CDR3 spells CASTSRRGTGELFF. CDR3 nucleotide sequence: TGTGCCAGCACCTCTAGACGCGGCACCGGGGAGCTGTTTTTT.

The J gene is TRBJ2-6, the V gene TRBV28, with D perhaps matching TRBD1 (6 bases). The germline V gene encodes CDR1 MDHEN and CDR2 SYDVKM. V gave up 6 bases and J gave up 1 base, with 19 bases separating them. The CDR3 has 18 amino acids. CDR3 protein: CASRLRTASSSGANVLTF. CDR3 sequence (DNA): TGTGCCAGCAGACTAAGGACAGCATCATCTTCTGGGGCCAACGTCCTGACTTTC.

Details on this clone: A far larger clone is one nucleotide away, so this likely arose from a read error. The rearrangement joins TRBV5-1 to TRBJ2-2; D possibly corresponds to TRBD2 (5 bases). CDR1 and CDR2 from the germline V gene are SGHRS and YFSETQ. The CDR3 contains 15 residues. Trimming removed 0 bases at V and 7 bases at J, with 13 bases between. CDR3 sequence: CASSLVGVVGGELFF. The DNA of the CDR3 is TGCGCCAGCAGCTTGGTGGGAGTAGTAGGCGGGGAGCTGTTTTTT.

This clone was observed a handful of times. The chain employs TRBV13 and TRBJ2-7; D call uncertain. Trimming removed 5 bases at V and 7 bases at J, with 9 bases between. The CDR3 covers 11 residues. The germline gives CDR1 PRHDT, CDR2 FYEKMQ (reference sequence). The CDR3 spells CASSLHGEQYF. Written as DNA, the CDR3 is TGTGCCAGCAGCCTCCATGGGGAGCAGTACTTC.

The chain joins TRBV5-6 to TRBJ2-6; the D is unclear. Between the trimmed V and J ends, which lost 4 bases and 5 bases, there was a span of 10 bases. CDR3 size: 14 residues. Germline CDR1 and CDR2: SGHDT and YYEEEE. The CDR3 bases are TGTGCCAGCAGCCGGACCGACAGGGCCAACGTCCTGACTTTC. Translated, it gives CASSRTDRANVLTF.

The genes are TRBV27 and TRBJ1-2, with TRBD1 matching 10 bases. There are 19 residues in the CDR3. The germline gives CDR1 MNHEY, CDR2 SMNVEV (reference sequence). The V gene end was trimmed by 8 bases and the J gene end by 3 bases; junction bases not matched to a gene: 21. CDR3 coding DNA: TGTGCCAGCTTGGGATTACGGGGGACAGGGGAGTTTTTTCACTATGGCTACACCTTC. Translation: CASLGLRGTGEFFHYGYTF.

V usage is TRBV19 and J usage is TRBJ2-1, with 14 bases matching TRBD2. The V gene's germline CDR1 is LNHDA and CDR2 SQIVND (reference sequence). The trim removed 6 bases at V and 7 bases at J, leaving 2 bases unmatched. The CDR3 covers 14 residues. The CDR3 DNA follows: TGTGCCAGTAGGGGACTAGCGGGAGAGAATGAGCAGTTCTTC. Translated, it gives CASRGLAGENEQFF.

The chain joins TRBV11-3 to TRBJ2-3; 8 bases are shared with TRBD1. The CDR3 sequence is 17 residues long. The V segment lost 0 bases and the J segment 1 base; nucleotides outside the gene matches: 6. Germline V CDR1 and CDR2: SGHNT, YENEEA. The CDR3 region has the DNA TGTGCCAGCAGCTTAGACTTCTGGGGACAGGGCACAGATACGCAGTATTTT. Protein: CASSLDFWGQGTDTQYF.

This clone was seen a few times. The chain couples TRBV18 to TRBJ1-3; no clear D gene. This CDR3 is built from 14 residues. Trimming cost V 1 base and J 2 bases, with 6 bases left between them. CDR1 is KGHSH, CDR2 LQKENI, per germline. CDR3 sequence reads: CASSPQDAGNTIYF. The CDR3 nucleotides read TGTGCCAGCTCACCACAGGATGCTGGAAACACCATATATTTT.

The rearrangement uses TRBV29-1 and TRBJ1-2, with D possibly matching TRBD1 (6 bases). The CDR3 spans 12 residues. CDR1 and CDR2 (germline): SQVTM, ANQGSEA. Trimming removed 6 bases from V and 6 bases from J, with 14 bases in between. Here the CDR3 DNA reads TGCAGCGTAGAACCCACAGGGAATGGCTACACCTTC. Its translation is CSVEPTGNGYTF.

This clone was counted a few times. This sequence joins TRBV5-4 and TRBJ2-7, with 7 bases lining up with TRBD1. The germline CDR1 and CDR2 sequences are SGHNT and YYREEE (reference sequence). CDR3 length: 14 residues. V shed 1 base and J 5 bases; nucleotides not matched to a gene: 6. DNA for the CDR3: TGTGCCAGCAGCTTGTCGGACAGGTCGAACGAGCAGTACTTC. This sequence encodes CASSLSDRSNEQYF.

The rearrangement joins TRBV4-1 to TRBJ2-2, with a possible D match to TRBD1 (6 bases). Germline CDR1 MGHRA, CDR2 YSYEKL. V lost 5 bases, J lost 6 bases, and 7 bases lay in between. The CDR3 has 12 amino acids. The CDR3 nucleotides are TGCGCCAGCAGCAACAGGGCCGGGGAGCTGTTTTTT. Its protein product is CASSNRAGELFF.

J is TRBJ2-7 and V is TRBV5-1; 8 bases fit TRBD1. This CDR3 spans 15 amino acids. The germline CDR1 and CDR2 sequences are SGHRS and YFSETQ. J was trimmed by 3 bases and V by 0 bases; bases with no gene match: 5. The CDR3 sequence: CASSLVGTGVYEQYF. In DNA, the CDR3 is TGCGCCAGCAGCTTGGTGGGGACAGGAGTCTACGAGCAGTACTTC.

This clone was detected a few times. The V gene is TRBV28, the J gene TRBJ1-1, with D hard to call. Trimming stripped 7 bases from V and 6 bases from J, with 15 bases between. Germline assignment: CDR1 MDHEN and CDR2 SYDVKM. The CDR3 has 13 amino acids. The CDR3 bases are TGTGCCAGCATGTTGTCCGGGCCCCCTGAAGCTTTCTTT. It translates to CASMLSGPPEAFF.

The chain couples TRBV18 to TRBJ1-3; 7 nucleotides line up with TRBD1. V was pared by 3 bases and J by 0 bases, with 5 bases of the junction left unmatched. Germline CDR1 and CDR2: KGHSH and LQKENI. The length of the CDR3 is 16 residues. CDR3 in amino acids: CASSPGQESSGNTIYF. The CDR3 nucleotides read TGTGCCAGCTCACCCGGACAGGAAAGCTCTGGAAACACCATATATTTT.